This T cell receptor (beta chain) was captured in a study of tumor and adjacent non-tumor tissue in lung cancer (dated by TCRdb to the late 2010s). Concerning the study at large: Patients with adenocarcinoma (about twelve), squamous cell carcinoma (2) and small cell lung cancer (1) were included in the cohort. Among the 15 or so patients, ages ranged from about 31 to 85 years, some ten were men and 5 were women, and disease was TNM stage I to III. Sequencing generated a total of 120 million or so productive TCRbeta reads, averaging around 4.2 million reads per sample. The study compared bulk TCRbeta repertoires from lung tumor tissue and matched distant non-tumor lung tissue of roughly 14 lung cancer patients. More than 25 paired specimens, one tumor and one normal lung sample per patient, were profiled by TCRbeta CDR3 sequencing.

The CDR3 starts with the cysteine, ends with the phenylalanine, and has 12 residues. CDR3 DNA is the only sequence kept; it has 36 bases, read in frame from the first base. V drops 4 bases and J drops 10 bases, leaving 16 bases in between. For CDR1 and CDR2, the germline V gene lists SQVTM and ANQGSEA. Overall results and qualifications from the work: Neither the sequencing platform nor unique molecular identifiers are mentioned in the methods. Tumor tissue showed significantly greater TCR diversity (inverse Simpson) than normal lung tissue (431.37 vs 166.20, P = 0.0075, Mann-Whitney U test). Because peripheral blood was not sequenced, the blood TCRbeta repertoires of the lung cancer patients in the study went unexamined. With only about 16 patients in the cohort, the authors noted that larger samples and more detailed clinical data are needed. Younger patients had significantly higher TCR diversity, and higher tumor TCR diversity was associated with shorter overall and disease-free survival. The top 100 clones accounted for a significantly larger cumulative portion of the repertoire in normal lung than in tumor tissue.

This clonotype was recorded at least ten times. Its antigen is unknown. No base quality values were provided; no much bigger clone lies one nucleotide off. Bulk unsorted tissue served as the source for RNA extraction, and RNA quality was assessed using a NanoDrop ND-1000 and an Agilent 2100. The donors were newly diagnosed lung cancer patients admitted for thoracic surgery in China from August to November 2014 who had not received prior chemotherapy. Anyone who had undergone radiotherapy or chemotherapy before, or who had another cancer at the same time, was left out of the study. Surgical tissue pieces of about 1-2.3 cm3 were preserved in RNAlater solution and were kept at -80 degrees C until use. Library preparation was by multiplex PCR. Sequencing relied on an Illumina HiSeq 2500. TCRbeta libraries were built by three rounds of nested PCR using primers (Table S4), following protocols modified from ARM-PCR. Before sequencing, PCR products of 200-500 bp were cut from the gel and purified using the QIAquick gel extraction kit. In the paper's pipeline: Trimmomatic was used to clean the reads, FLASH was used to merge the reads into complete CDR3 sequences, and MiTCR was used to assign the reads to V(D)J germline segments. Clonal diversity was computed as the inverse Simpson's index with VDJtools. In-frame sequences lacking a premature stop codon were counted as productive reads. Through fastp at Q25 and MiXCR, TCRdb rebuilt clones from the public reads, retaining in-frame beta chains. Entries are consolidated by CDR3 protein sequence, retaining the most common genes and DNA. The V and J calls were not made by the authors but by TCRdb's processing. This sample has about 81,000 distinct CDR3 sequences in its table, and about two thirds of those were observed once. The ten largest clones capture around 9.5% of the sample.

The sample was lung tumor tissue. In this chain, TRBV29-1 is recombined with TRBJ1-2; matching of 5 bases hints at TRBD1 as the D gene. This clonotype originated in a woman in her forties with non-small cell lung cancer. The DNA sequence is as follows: TGCAGCGTTGGTAACCGCCAGGGCCCCTACACCTTC. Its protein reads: CSVGNRQGPYTF.